Detailed here is one T cell receptor (beta chain). This sample was taken from a study of blood T cell repertoires in COVID-19. Clones were sequenced by immunoSEQ multiplex PCR, and TCRdb holds only the in-frame ones, with some missing. The data contain approximately 240,000 clones, 70% to 85% of them singletons. The length of the CDR3 is 17 residues. V gave up 0 bases and J gave up 3 bases; unmatched junction bases: 8. The germline V gene encodes CDR1 SGHRS and CDR2 YFSETQ. The TCR sequence derives from a woman in her 40s with acute COVID-19. The chain has TRBV5-1 and TRBJ2-1; the match to TRBD1 covers 8 bases. The specimen sequenced was PBMCs or T cells enriched from blood (not recorded which). Here the CDR3 reads CASSLAGGTSNYNEQFF. The DNA for the CDR3 is TGCGCCAGCAGCTTGGCAGGGGGCACGTCGAACTACAATGAGCAGTTCTTC.